This entry is about one T cell receptor beta chain. Its antigen remains unknown. The CDR3 is 13 residues long. V lost 5 bases, J lost 2 bases, and 12 bases lay in between. In germline, CDR1 is SQVTM, CDR2 ANQGSEA. This record comes from a study of regulatory dendritic cells for organ transplantation. The study's findings and limits: Alloreactive memory CD8+ T cell pools varied considerably between individuals.

Sequencing used immunoSEQ multiplex PCR; TCRdb keeps in-frame clones, though not all of them. The sample contains fewer than 40,000 clones, approximately 88% of which appear only once. This TCR came from a human donor in good health. V gene TRBV29-1 combines with J gene TRBJ1-2; D unclear. Sequences were obtained from naive CD4+ T cells from blood. Subset denoted: CD45RA+ naive T cells. CDR3 nucleotide sequence: TGCAGCGTTAGATACCAAGCAAACTATGGCTACACCTTC. Its protein product is CSVRYQANYGYTF.